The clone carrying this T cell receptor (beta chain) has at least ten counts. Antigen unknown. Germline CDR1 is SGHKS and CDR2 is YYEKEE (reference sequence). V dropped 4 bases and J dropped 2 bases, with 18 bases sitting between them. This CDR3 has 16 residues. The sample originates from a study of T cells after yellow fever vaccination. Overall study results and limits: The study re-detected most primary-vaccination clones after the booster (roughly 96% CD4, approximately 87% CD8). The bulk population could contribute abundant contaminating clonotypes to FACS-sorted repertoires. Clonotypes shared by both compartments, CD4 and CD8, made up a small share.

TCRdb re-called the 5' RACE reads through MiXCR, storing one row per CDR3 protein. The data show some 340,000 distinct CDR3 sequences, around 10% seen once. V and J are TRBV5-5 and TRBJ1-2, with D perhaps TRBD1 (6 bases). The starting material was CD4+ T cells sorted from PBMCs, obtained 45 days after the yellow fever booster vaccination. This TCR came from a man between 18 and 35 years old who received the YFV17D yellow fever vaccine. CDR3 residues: CASSLPGAGGNYGYTF. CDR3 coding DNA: TGTGCCAGCAGCCTCCCGGGGGCAGGAGGGAACTATGGCTACACCTTC.